Listed below are T cell receptor beta chains from one sample, sequenced in a study of blood T cell repertoires in COVID-19. Clones were sequenced by immunoSEQ multiplex PCR, and TCRdb holds only the in-frame ones, with some missing. Among a few hundred thousand clones listed, around 80% were seen once. Sequencing input: PBMCs or T cells enriched from blood (not recorded which). These receptors were collected from a man younger than 45 with acute COVID-19. Both conserved end residues are part of each CDR3. A D gene is named only where the DNA matches it firmly. Expanded clones are given a class, and other clones once, few, many or no size at all.

j_call d_call clone_size v_call cdr3_aa cdr3_nt
TRBJ2-3 . once TRBV27 CASSSSEWLGTDTQYF TGTGCCAGCAGTTCGAGCGAGTGGCTGGGCACAGATACGCAGTATTTT
TRBJ2-2 . once TRBV19 CASSIGSWWRGTGELFF TGTGCCAGTAGTATCGGAAGCTGGTGGAGGGGAACCGGGGAGCTGTTTTTT
TRBJ1-3 TRBD1 . TRBV30 CAWSVRGTGGPSSGNTIYF TGTGCCTGGAGTGTTAGGGGGACAGGGGGGCCCAGCTCTGGAAACACCATATATTTT
TRBJ1-2 TRBD1 . TRBV5-4 CASRRAGQNYGYTF TGTGCCAGCCGACGGGCGGGACAGAACTATGGCTACACCTTC
TRBJ2-4 TRBD2 . TRBV5-1 CASSPNSGNQRIQYF TGTGCCAGCAGCCCCAATAGCGGGAACCAACGCATTCAGTACTTC
TRBJ1-1 . . TRBV27 CASRNRNTEAFF TGTGCCAGCAGAAACAGGAACACTGAAGCTTTCTTT
TRBJ1-1 TRBD1 . TRBV18 CASSPKRTGGDTEAFF TGTGCCAGCTCCCCCAAAAGAACAGGGGGAGACACTGAAGCTTTCTTT
TRBJ2-4 . . TRBV7-9 CASRPEDIQYF TGTGCCAGCCGCCCCGAGGACATTCAGTACTTC
TRBJ1-4 . . TRBV5-1 CASSQTGATNEKLFF TGCGCCAGCAGCCAAACAGGAGCAACTAATGAAAAACTGTTTTTT
TRBJ1-6 . . TRBV21-1 CASSRAERSYNSPLHF TGTGCCAGCAGCAGGGCAGAGCGGTCCTATAATTCACCCCTCCACTTT
TRBJ2-1 TRBD2 . TRBV11-3 CASSLARGLADNEQFF TGTGCCAGCAGCTTAGCTCGGGGACTAGCGGATAATGAGCAGTTCTTC